Reported below is one TCR beta chain. Sorted subsets were amplified in replicate PCRs using around 0.2 ug DNA, tens of thousands of T cell genomes. Profiling relied on immunoSEQ multiplex PCR, and the TCRdb table lists in-frame clones only, not all of them. The sample has about 2.3 million clones; roughly 92% are singletons. Every donor, a Caucasian adult, lived in Nashville, Tennessee. The sample originates from a study of shared clonotypes between healthy human individuals. Study information: With ages of 18 to 49, the donors were a couple of women and three men. Used for every donor were three CD4 naive, three CD4 memory, two CD8 naive and one CD8 memory plate.

The CDR3 sequence is 16 residues long. V was pared by 1 base and J by 1 base, with 14 bases between. Germline-derived CDR1 and CDR2 are SGDLS and YYNGEE. Specimen: naive CD4+ T cells from PBMCs. The sample's subset: CD45RA+ positively selected. The TCR comes from a man younger than 35 in good health. Some clones in this sample may be carry-over from other donors' samples. The chain combines TRBV9 with TRBJ1-1, with unresolved D. DNA for the CDR3: TGTGCCAGCAGCGTATCGGCGGTTGGGTGGAACACTGAAGCTTTCTTT. It encodes CASSVSAVGWNTEAFF.